A selection of T cell receptor beta chains follows, all from one sample in a study of shared clonotypes between healthy human individuals. Assay used: immunoSEQ multiplex PCR; TCRdb lists only in-frame clones, some missing. Of over 850,000 clones listed, approximately 80% are singletons. Sequencing was carried out using memory CD4+ T cells from PBMCs. The receptors here all came from a man aged 18 to 30 in good health. Some clones in this sample may be carry-over from other donors' samples. Each CDR3 is given without its conserved first and last residue. Only some rows state a clone size, as once, few, many or a class for expanded clones.

length	V	size	CDR3
12	TRBV5-1	-	ASSPEAGSYGYT
12	TRBV7-3	-	ASSLTFSNTEAF
11	TRBV30	-	AWSVRGNEKLF
15	TRBV18	-	ASSPQGEQGITYEQY
11	TRBV7-9	-	ASRAGVWTEAF
10	TRBV28	once	ASSLGLAALY
15	TRBV11-2	-	ASSLGREGRRTGELF
12	TRBV7-9	-	ASSSRQGIYGYT
13	TRBV14	few	ASSQQGGSNQPQH
12	TRBV5-1	-	ASGRLGAGDTIY
19	TRBV7-4	few	ASSLGLCGTGKLSGAYEQY
14	TRBV7-9	-	ASSLRGSVYTGELF
10	TRBV30	-	AWSGRNQPQH
15	TRBV2	-	ASLTDWGGFGANVLT
12	TRBV5-5	-	ASSLVRPQETQY
9	TRBV28	-	ASSSNYEQY